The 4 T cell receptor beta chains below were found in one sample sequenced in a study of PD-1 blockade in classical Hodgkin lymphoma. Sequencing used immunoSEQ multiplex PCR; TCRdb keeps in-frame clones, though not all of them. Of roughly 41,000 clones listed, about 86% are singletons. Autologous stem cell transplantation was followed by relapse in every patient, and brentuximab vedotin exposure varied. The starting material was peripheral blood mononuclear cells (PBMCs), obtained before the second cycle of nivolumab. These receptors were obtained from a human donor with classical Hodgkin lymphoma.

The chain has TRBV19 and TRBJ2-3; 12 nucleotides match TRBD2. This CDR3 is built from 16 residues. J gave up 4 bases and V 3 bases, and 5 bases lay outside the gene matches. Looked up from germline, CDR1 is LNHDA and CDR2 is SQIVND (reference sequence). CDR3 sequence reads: CASSMPSGRAADTQYF. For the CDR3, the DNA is TGTGCCAGTAGTATGCCTAGCGGGAGGGCCGCAGATACGCAGTATTTT.

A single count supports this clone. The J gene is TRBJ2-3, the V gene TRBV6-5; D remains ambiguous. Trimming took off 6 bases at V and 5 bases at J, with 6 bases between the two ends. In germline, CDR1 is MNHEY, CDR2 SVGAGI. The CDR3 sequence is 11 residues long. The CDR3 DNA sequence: TGTGCCAGCAGGTGGGGAGATACGCAGTATTTT. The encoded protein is CASRWGDTQYF.

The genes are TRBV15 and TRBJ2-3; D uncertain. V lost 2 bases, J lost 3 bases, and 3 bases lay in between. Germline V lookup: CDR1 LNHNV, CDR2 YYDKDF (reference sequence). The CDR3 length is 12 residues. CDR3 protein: CATSRKTDTQYF. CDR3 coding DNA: TGTGCCACCAGCAGAAAGACAGATACGCAGTATTTT.

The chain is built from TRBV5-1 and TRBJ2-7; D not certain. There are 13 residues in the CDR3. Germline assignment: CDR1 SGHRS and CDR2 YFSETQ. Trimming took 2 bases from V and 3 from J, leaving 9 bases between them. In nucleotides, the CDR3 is TGCGCCAGCAGCTTTCTCGACAACTACGAGCAGTACTTC. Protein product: CASSFLDNYEQYF.